These 3 T cell receptor beta chains share one sample of origin, sequenced in a study of cytomegalovirus exposure and HLA in healthy donors. The study ran its PCR with 60 Vbeta and 13 Jbeta primers. Repertoires were generated with immunoSEQ multiplex PCR, while TCRdb's copy carries only in-frame clones and drops some. The sample consists of 100,000 to 120,000 clones, less than 85% of them appearing once. Sequencing was carried out using PBMCs. The source is a middle-aged man in good health and CMV-seropositive.

The chain employs TRBV23-1 and TRBJ2-1; tentatively, D is TRBD2 (5 bases). TRBV23-1 has ORF status, its function being uncertain. The CDR3 totals 14 residues. Trimming cost V 0 bases and J 7 bases, with 10 bases left between them. This CDR3 is CASSQSLANNEQFF. The CDR3 DNA reads TGCGCCAGCAGTCAATCGCTAGCTAATAATGAGCAGTTCTTC.

With regard to this clone: At one end, the junction sequence differs from germline, possibly due to a read error. The chain is built from TRBV7-7 and TRBJ2-5; TRBD2 matches at 7 bases. The CDR3 totals 14 residues. From germline, CDR1 is SSHAT and CDR2 FNYEAQ (reference sequence). The CDR3 bases are TGTGCTAGCAGCTTAGATCCTAGCGGAGAGACCCAGTACTTC. This codes for CASSLDPSGETQYF. The entire variable domain, with the rest obtained from reference TRBV7-7 and TRBJ2-5, is as follows: GAGVSQSPRYKVTKRGQDVTLRCDPISSHATLYWYQQALGQGPEFLTYFNYEAQPDKSGLPSDRFSAERPEGSISTLTIQRTEQRDSAMYRCASSLDPSGETQYFGPGTRLLVL.

The chain is built from TRBV11-1 and TRBJ2-1; the D gene is possibly TRBD2 (6 bases). Germline V CDR1 and CDR2: SGHAT, FQDESV (reference sequence). The V and J ends lost 3 bases and 4 bases respectively, with 13 bases between them. The CDR3 has 15 amino acids. For the CDR3, the DNA is TGTGCCAGCAGCTTCATTGCGGGGAAGTACAATGAGCAGTTCTTC. Its protein is CASSFIAGKYNEQFF.